These T cell receptor beta chains were read from a single sample in a study of PD-1 blockade in classical Hodgkin lymphoma. Libraries were prepared by immunoSEQ multiplex PCR; TCRdb keeps only in-frame clonotypes and omits some of them. The sample carries roughly 70,000 clones, nearly 95% recorded once. Sequenced sample: peripheral blood mononuclear cells (PBMCs). Source of these receptors: a human donor with classical Hodgkin lymphoma. CDR3s include the opening cysteine and the closing phenylalanine or tryptophan. Each record gives: V gene, D gene, clone size, J gene, CDR3 DNA, CDR3 protein. A D gene is named only where the DNA matches it firmly. Size tells how often a clone was seen (once, few, many) or the class of an expanded clone, and some rows leave it out.

v_gene: TRBV10-3
d_gene: NA
abundance: NA
j_gene: TRBJ1-1
CDR3nt: TGTGCCATCAGTACGAAGCGGGGGTCCACTGAAGCTTTCTTT
CDR3aa: CAISTKRGSTEAFF

v_gene: TRBV13
d_gene: NA
abundance: NA
j_gene: TRBJ1-2
CDR3nt: TGTGCCAGCAGCTTAGCCCCTGGTAAGATGGACTATGGCTACACCTTC
CDR3aa: CASSLAPGKMDYGYTF

v_gene: TRBV11-2
d_gene: NA
abundance: NA
j_gene: TRBJ1-2
CDR3nt: TGTGCCAGCAGCTTAGATCGGGTCGGGGACTCTAACTATGGCTACACCTTC
CDR3aa: CASSLDRVGDSNYGYTF

v_gene: TRBV21-1
d_gene: NA
abundance: few
j_gene: TRBJ2-7
CDR3nt: TGTGCCAGCAGCAAACCACAGGGGGCCCATTCCTACGAGCAGTACTTC
CDR3aa: CASSKPQGAHSYEQYF

v_gene: TRBV11-3
d_gene: TRBD2
abundance: NA
j_gene: TRBJ2-7
CDR3nt: TGTGCCAGCAGCTTAGGTAGCGGGGGGGCCTACGAGCAGTACTTC
CDR3aa: CASSLGSGGAYEQYF

v_gene: TRBV6-5
d_gene: TRBD2
abundance: once
j_gene: TRBJ2-7
CDR3nt: TGTGCCAGCACCATCGGGGGGGCGGGGTACGAGCAGTACTTC
CDR3aa: CASTIGGAGYEQYF

v_gene: TRBV19
d_gene: NA
abundance: NA
j_gene: TRBJ1-3
CDR3nt: TGTGCCAGTAGTCCCCGACAAGAGCCCCCTGGAAACACCATATATTTT
CDR3aa: CASSPRQEPPGNTIYF

v_gene: TRBV5-1
d_gene: TRBD2
abundance: few
j_gene: TRBJ2-2
CDR3nt: TGCGCCAGCAGCTTGGATCCGGGGGGTATGACCGGGGAGCTGTTTTTT
CDR3aa: CASSLDPGGMTGELFF

v_gene: TRBV6-6
d_gene: TRBD1
abundance: few
j_gene: TRBJ1-3
CDR3nt: TGTGCCAGCAGTTCCTACAGGGGCGGTGGAAACACCATATATTTT
CDR3aa: CASSSYRGGGNTIYF

v_gene: TRBV11-2
d_gene: NA
abundance: NA
j_gene: TRBJ2-7
CDR3nt: TGTGCCAGCAGCTTAAACTTGGCAGGGGCCTCGTACTTC
CDR3aa: CASSLNLAGASYF

v_gene: TRBV5-8
d_gene: TRBD1
abundance: NA
j_gene: TRBJ2-2
CDR3nt: TGTGCCAGCAGCTCGTTTACCGGGACAGGGACCGGGGAGCTGTTTTTT
CDR3aa: CASSSFTGTGTGELFF

v_gene: TRBV28
d_gene: NA
abundance: NA
j_gene: TRBJ2-5
CDR3nt: TGTGCCAGCAGTTTATTAGCAGAGACCCAGTACTTC
CDR3aa: CASSLLAETQYF

v_gene: TRBV10-3
d_gene: TRBD1
abundance: NA
j_gene: TRBJ2-3
CDR3nt: TGTGCCATCAGTGAGTACCGGGACAGGGATACTAGCACAGATACGCAGTATTTT
CDR3aa: CAISEYRDRDTSTDTQYF

v_gene: TRBV13
d_gene: TRBD1
abundance: once
j_gene: TRBJ1-1
CDR3nt: TGTGCCAGCAGCTTAACAGGGGTGAACACTGAAGCTTTCTTT
CDR3aa: CASSLTGVNTEAFF

v_gene: TRBV29-1
d_gene: NA
abundance: NA
j_gene: TRBJ2-7
CDR3nt: TGCAGCGTTTCCCCCGGGGCCTACGAGCAGTACTTC
CDR3aa: CSVSPGAYEQYF

v_gene: TRBV18
d_gene: NA
abundance: NA
j_gene: TRBJ2-5
CDR3nt: TGTGCCAGCTCACCAGGGTACCAAGAGACCCAGTACTTC
CDR3aa: CASSPGYQETQYF

v_gene: TRBV4-3
d_gene: TRBD2
abundance: NA
j_gene: TRBJ2-3
CDR3nt: TGCGCCAGCAGCCAAGCTTTGGCGGGAGGGCCTGTGAGGACAGATACGCAGTATTTT
CDR3aa: CASSQALAGGPVRTDTQYF

v_gene: TRBV19
d_gene: TRBD1
abundance: NA
j_gene: TRBJ1-5
CDR3nt: TGTGCCAGTAGCTCGGGACAGGTACTCAATCAGCCCCAGCATTTT
CDR3aa: CASSSGQVLNQPQHF

v_gene: TRBV28
d_gene: NA
abundance: NA
j_gene: TRBJ1-2
CDR3nt: TGTGCCAGCAGTTCTCAGTATGGCTACACCTTC
CDR3aa: CASSSQYGYTF

v_gene: TRBV15
d_gene: NA
abundance: NA
j_gene: TRBJ2-3
CDR3nt: TGTGCCACCAGCAGAGATCCGGGGGATACGCAGTATTTT
CDR3aa: CATSRDPGDTQYF

v_gene: TRBV5-1
d_gene: NA
abundance: NA
j_gene: TRBJ1-1
CDR3nt: TGCGCCAGCAGCCCCCGGGTGGGGGGCGCGAACACTGAAGCTTTCTTT
CDR3aa: CASSPRVGGANTEAFF

v_gene: TRBV10-3
d_gene: NA
abundance: NA
j_gene: TRBJ1-2
CDR3nt: TGTGCCACCAAAAATGTGCTGGCAGAGCTTCGCTATGGCTACACCTTC
CDR3aa: CATKNVLAELRYGYTF

v_gene: TRBV11-2
d_gene: NA
abundance: NA
j_gene: TRBJ1-1
CDR3nt: TGTGCCAGCAGCTTAGGGGGGCGGGCCGAAGCTTTCTTT
CDR3aa: CASSLGGRAEAFF

v_gene: TRBV20-1
d_gene: NA
abundance: NA
j_gene: TRBJ1-4
CDR3nt: TGCAGTGGGGGCACTAATGAAAAACTGTTTTTT
CDR3aa: CSGGTNEKLFF

v_gene: TRBV13
d_gene: NA
abundance: NA
j_gene: TRBJ1-4
CDR3nt: TGTGCCAGCAGCTTTTTGGGGGGCTCTGATGAAAAACTGTTTTTT
CDR3aa: CASSFLGGSDEKLFF

v_gene: TRBV7-2
d_gene: TRBD2
abundance: NA
j_gene: TRBJ2-1
CDR3nt: TGTGCCAGCAGCTTGGGGCGGGAGGCCCTCGGGGGGCAGTTCTTC
CDR3aa: CASSLGREALGGQFF

v_gene: TRBV5-1
d_gene: NA
abundance: NA
j_gene: TRBJ1-4
CDR3nt: TGCGCCAGCAGCTCCGCACCGGGCCCGGAAAAACTGTTTTTT
CDR3aa: CASSSAPGPEKLFF

v_gene: TRBV18
d_gene: NA
abundance: few
j_gene: TRBJ1-5
CDR3nt: TGTGCCAGCTCACCAAGGGTGACAGGAAATAGCAATCAGCCCCAGCATTTT
CDR3aa: CASSPRVTGNSNQPQHF

v_gene: TRBV5-4
d_gene: NA
abundance: NA
j_gene: TRBJ2-1
CDR3nt: TGTGCCAGCAGCTCCCTCGTAGGAGCCGAGCAGTTCTTC
CDR3aa: CASSSLVGAEQFF

v_gene: TRBV9
d_gene: NA
abundance: NA
j_gene: TRBJ1-2
CDR3nt: TGTGCCAGCAGCGTAGACTCGGTGGCGGTTTATGGCTACACCTTC
CDR3aa: CASSVDSVAVYGYTF

v_gene: TRBV5-6
d_gene: NA
abundance: NA
j_gene: TRBJ1-4
CDR3nt: TGTGCCAGCAGCCCACGGACGGATTTCATTGCAACTAATGAAAAACTGTTTTTT
CDR3aa: CASSPRTDFIATNEKLFF

v_gene: TRBV5-1
d_gene: NA
abundance: once
j_gene: TRBJ1-4
CDR3nt: TGCGCCAGCAGCGTTACAGGCTCAACTAATGAAAAACTGTTTTTT
CDR3aa: CASSVTGSTNEKLFF